This T cell receptor (beta chain) stems from a study of T-cell memory formation after mild COVID-19. The CDR3 is 15 residues long. The germline V gene has CDR1 MNHEY and CDR2 SMNVEV (reference sequence). V lost 5 bases and J 3 bases, leaving 14 bases between the germline ends. Study results and caveats: Clones that shrank (day 15 to 85) were balanced CD4/CD8, whereas later expanders leaned CD4+. Nothing showed for sure that second-wave clones peaking on day 37 were SARS-CoV-2 specific. Memory from before infection featured some responding clones, which suggests cross-reactive memory joined.

As to this clonotype: The antigen is not known.

Constant-segment primers served in 5'RACE that generated TCR alpha and TCR beta cDNA libraries bearing sample barcodes and UMIs. TCRdb ran MiXCR on the 5' RACE reads and lists one entry per CDR3 protein. This sample has 130,000 to 150,000 distinct CDR3 sequences, with about 6.1% found just once. This TCR came from an adult woman who had mild COVID-19 (a few samples of this study predate the infection). Cell type and time point are not known. The chain employs TRBV27 and TRBJ1-5; a possible D gene is TRBD1 (6 bases). Sequenced material: PBMCs or a T cell subset sorted from them (not recorded which). The CDR3 here is CASSRSQGHNQPQHF. CDR3 bases: TGTGCCAGCAGTAGGAGTCAGGGGCACAATCAGCCCCAGCATTTT.